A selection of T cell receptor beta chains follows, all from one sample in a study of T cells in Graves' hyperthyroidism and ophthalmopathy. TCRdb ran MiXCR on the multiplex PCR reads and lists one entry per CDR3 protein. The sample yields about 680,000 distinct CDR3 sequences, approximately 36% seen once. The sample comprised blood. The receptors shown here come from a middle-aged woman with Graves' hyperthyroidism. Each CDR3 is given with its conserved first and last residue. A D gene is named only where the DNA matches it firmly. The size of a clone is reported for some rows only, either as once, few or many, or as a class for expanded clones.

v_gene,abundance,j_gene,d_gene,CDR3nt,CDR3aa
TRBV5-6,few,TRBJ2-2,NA,TGTGCCAGCAGCCGCATTGAGACGACCACCGGGGAGCTGTTTTTT,CASSRIETTTGELFF
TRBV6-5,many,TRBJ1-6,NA,TGTGCCAGCAGCCGGGGGTACCGTAATTCACCCCTCCACTTT,CASSRGYRNSPLHF
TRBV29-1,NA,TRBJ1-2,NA,TGCAGCCGACGGGCGGGCGGCTATGGCTACACCTTC,CSRRAGGYGYTF
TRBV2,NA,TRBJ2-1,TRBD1,TGTGCCAGCACCGGGACAGGGATTTTTTGGGAGCAGTTCTTC,CASTGTGIFWEQFF
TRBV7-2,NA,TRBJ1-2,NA,TGTGCCAGCAGCTTAGGGGGCTACTATGGCCACACCTTC,CASSLGGYYGHTF
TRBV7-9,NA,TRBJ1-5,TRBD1,TGTGCCAGCAGCTTAGGACAGGGAAGGGGAGAGACCCAGCATTTT,CASSLGQGRGETQHF
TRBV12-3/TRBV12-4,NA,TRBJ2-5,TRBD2,TGTGCCAGCAGTTTAGGTCGCGGGAGTGAGACCCAGTACTTC,CASSLGRGSETQYF
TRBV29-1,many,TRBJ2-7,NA,TGCAGCGTTATAGTGGAATCCTCCTACGAGCAGTACTTC,CSVIVESSYEQYF
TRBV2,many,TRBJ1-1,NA,TGTGCCAGCTGGGACGGTATGAACACTGAAGCTTTCTTT,CASWDGMNTEAFF
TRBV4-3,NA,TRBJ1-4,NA,TGCGCCAGCAGCCGATACAGGGATAAAAATGAAAAACTGTTTTTT,CASSRYRDKNEKLFF
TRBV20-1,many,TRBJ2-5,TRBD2,TGCAGTGCTAGTGGCATAGCGGGAGACCGGGAGACCCAGTACTTC,CSASGIAGDRETQYF
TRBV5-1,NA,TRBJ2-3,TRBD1,TGCGCCAGCAGCGGGACAGGGGTAGTAGATACGCAGTATTTT,CASSGTGVVDTQYF
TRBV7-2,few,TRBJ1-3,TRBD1,TGTGCCAGCAGCGGGGACAGGGCCGGAAACACCATATATTTT,CASSGDRAGNTIYF
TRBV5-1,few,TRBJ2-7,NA,TGCGCCAGCAGCTTGGCTAGTCTGGGCGAGCAGTACTTC,CASSLASLGEQYF
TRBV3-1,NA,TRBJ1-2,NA,TGTGCCAGCAGCCCGGTATTAGGCTCGGCCGGCTACACCTTC,CASSPVLGSAGYTF
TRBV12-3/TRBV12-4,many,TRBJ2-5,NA,TGTGCCAGCAGTAACCCGGGACTTACCCAGTACTTC,CASSNPGLTQYF
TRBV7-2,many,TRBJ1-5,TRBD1,TGTGCCAGCAGCTCCAAAACAGGGGCCTCGAATCAGCCCCAGCATTTT,CASSSKTGASNQPQHF
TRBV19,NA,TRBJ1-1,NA,TGTGCCAGTACCGGGGCCCTATACACTGAAGCTTTCTTT,CASTGALYTEAFF
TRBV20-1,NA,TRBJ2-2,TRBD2,TGCAGTGCACAGGGGACTAGCGGGAAGTCTGGGGAGCTGTTTTTT,CSAQGTSGKSGELFF
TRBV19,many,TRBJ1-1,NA,TGTGCCAGTAGTATCGGAGGTGAAGCTTTCTTT,CASSIGGEAFF
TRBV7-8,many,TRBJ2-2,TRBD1,TGTGCCAGCAGAACCGACAGGGGGGCCACCGGGGAGCTGTTTTTT,CASRTDRGATGELFF
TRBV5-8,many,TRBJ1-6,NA,TGTGCCAGCAGCCGTGGCGAGGGAGATTCACCCCTCCACTTT,CASSRGEGDSPLHF
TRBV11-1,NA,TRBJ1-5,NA,TGTGCCAGCAGCCCTACAGGACCATTTAATCAGCCCCAGCATTTT,CASSPTGPFNQPQHF
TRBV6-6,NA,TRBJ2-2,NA,TGTGCCAGCGCCGCGGCCGGGGAGCTGTTTTTT,CASAAAGELFF